These T cell receptor beta chains were read from a single sample in a study of shared clonotypes between healthy human individuals. Assay: immunoSEQ multiplex PCR; the TCRdb copy retains only in-frame clones and omits some. The table shows approximately 2.5 million clones, with more than 85% occurring only once. Sequencing was done on a sample of naive CD4+ T cells from PBMCs. Receptors were obtained from a man aged 18 to 29 in good health. Some clones in this sample may be carry-over from other donors' samples. CDR3s include the opening cysteine and the closing phenylalanine or tryptophan. The D gene is left open where the match is weak. Clone size appears in some rows only: once, few, many, or a class for an expanded clone.

TRBV6-6	NA	TRBJ1-2	NA	TGTGCCAGCAGGGGCAACTATGGCTACACCTTC	CASRGNYGYTF
TRBV7-2	NA	TRBJ2-1	NA	TGTGCCAGCAGCTTAGGGGGCAGCCTCAATGAGCAGTTCTTC	CASSLGGSLNEQFF
TRBV11-3	NA	TRBJ2-7	NA	TGTGCCAGCAGCTCCCGACCCTGGGACGAGCAGTACTTC	CASSSRPWDEQYF
TRBV29-1	once	TRBJ2-4	NA	TGCAGCGTTAAATTCCTAGCCAAAAACATTCAGTACTTC	CSVKFLAKNIQYF
TRBV29-1	NA	TRBJ2-7	NA	TGCAGCGTTGTGGCAGACCTTACCTACGAGCAGTACTTC	CSVVADLTYEQYF
TRBV5-4	NA	TRBJ2-3	TRBD2	TGTGCCAGCAGCTTGGCCGGGTTAGCGGGAGCGGATACGCAGTATTTT	CASSLAGLAGADTQYF
TRBV7-2	NA	TRBJ1-1	NA	TGTGCCAGCAGCTTAGGACAGCTCTTGAACACTGAAGCTTTCTTT	CASSLGQLLNTEAFF
TRBV7-9	once	TRBJ2-1	NA	TGTGCCAGCAGCTCATTAGCGGCGGGCGCCTCCTACAATGAGCAGTTCTTC	CASSSLAAGASYNEQFF
TRBV25-1	NA	TRBJ2-5	NA	TGTGCCAGCAGTGAAGGGGGGAACCAGTACTTC	CASSEGGNQYF
TRBV2	NA	TRBJ2-5	NA	TGTGCCAGCAGTGTGGGCCGACACTTTCAAGAGACCCAGTACTTC	CASSVGRHFQETQYF
TRBV5-1	NA	TRBJ1-1	NA	TGCGCCAGCAGCCCACTGACAGGGAACACTGAAGCTTTCTTT	CASSPLTGNTEAFF